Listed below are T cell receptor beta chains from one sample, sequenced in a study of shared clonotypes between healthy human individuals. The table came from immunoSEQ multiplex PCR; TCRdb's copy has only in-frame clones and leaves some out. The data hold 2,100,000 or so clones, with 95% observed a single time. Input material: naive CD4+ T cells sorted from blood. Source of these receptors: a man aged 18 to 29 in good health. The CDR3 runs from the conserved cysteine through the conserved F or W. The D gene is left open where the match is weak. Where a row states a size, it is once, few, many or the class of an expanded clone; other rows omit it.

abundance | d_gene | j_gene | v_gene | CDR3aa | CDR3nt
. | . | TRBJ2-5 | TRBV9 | CASSVVGGIWETQYF | TGTGCCAGCAGCGTCGTGGGGGGCATCTGGGAGACCCAGTACTTC
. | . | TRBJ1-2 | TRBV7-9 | CASSQTGVITNYGYTF | TGTGCCAGCAGTCAGACAGGAGTGATTACTAACTATGGCTACACCTTC
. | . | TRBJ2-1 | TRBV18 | CASSPRASNEQFF | TGTGCCAGCTCACCACGAGCGAGCAATGAGCAGTTCTTC
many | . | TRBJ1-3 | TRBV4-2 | CASSQKTNGDGNTIYF | TGTGCCAGCAGCCAAAAGACCAACGGGGACGGAAACACCATATATTTT
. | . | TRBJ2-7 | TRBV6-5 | CASSLNSREQYF | TGTGCCAGCAGCCTCAATTCCCGTGAGCAGTACTTC
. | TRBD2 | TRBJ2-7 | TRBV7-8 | CASSLAAGLAVIYEQYF | TGTGCCAGCAGCTTAGCGGCCGGACTAGCGGTTATCTACGAGCAGTACTTC
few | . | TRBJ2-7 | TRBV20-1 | CSAPQGYEQYF | TGCAGTGCTCCACAGGGATACGAGCAGTACTTC
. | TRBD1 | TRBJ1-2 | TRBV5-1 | CASSLVGTVNYGYTF | TGCGCCAGCAGCTTGGTTGGGACAGTAAACTATGGCTACACCTTC
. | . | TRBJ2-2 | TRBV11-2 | CASSFNPGNTGELFF | TGTGCCAGCAGCTTTAACCCAGGGAACACCGGGGAGCTGTTTTTT
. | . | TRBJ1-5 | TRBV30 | CAWSVRRDQNQPQHF | TGTGCCTGGAGTGTACGCAGGGACCAAAATCAGCCCCAGCATTTT
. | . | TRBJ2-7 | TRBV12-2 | CASRLETSGRRYEQYF | TGTGCAAGTCGCTTGGAGACTAGCGGGAGGCGGTACGAGCAGTACTTC
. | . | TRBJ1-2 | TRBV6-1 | CASSEDRNYGYTF | TGTGCCAGCAGTGAAGACAGAAACTATGGCTACACCTTC
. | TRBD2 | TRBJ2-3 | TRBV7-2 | CASSWGTSETTDTQYF | TGTGCCAGCAGCTGGGGGACTAGCGAGACCACAGATACGCAGTATTTT
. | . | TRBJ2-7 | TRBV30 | CAWSVQTREQYF | TGTGCCTGGAGTGTACAAACTCGCGAGCAGTACTTC
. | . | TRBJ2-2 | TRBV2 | CASSEIRDPGELFF | TGTGCCAGCAGTGAAATAAGGGATCCCGGGGAGCTGTTTTTT
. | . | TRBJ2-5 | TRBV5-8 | CASSLAHLQETQYF | TGTGCCAGCAGCTTGGCACACCTCCAAGAGACCCAGTACTTC
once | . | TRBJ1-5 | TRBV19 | CASSMGSRVVSQPQHF | TGTGCCAGTAGTATGGGGTCCCGGGTTGTTAGTCAGCCCCAGCATTTT
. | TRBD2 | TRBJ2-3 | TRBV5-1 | CASSKWTSGGTDTQYF | TGCGCCAGCAGCAAATGGACTAGCGGGGGAACAGATACGCAGTATTTT
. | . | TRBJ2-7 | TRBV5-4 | CASSPRTDYEQYF | TGTGCCAGCAGCCCGAGGACAGACTACGAGCAGTACTTC
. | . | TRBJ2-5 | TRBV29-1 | CSVREGGRETQYF | TGCAGCGTGAGGGAGGGGGGGAGAGAGACCCAGTACTTC
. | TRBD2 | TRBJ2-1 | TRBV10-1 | CASRPGLAGDEQFF | TGCGCCAGCAGACCGGGACTAGCGGGCGATGAGCAGTTCTTC
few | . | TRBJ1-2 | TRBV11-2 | CASSLQVSGEGYTF | TGTGCCAGCAGCTTACAGGTATCAGGAGAGGGCTACACCTTC
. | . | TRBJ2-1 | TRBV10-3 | CAISESTLSNEQFF | TGTGCCATCAGTGAGTCGACTCTGTCTAATGAGCAGTTCTTC
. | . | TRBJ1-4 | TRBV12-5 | CASGLGSGVPEKLFF | TGTGCTAGTGGTTTGGGGTCAGGGGTTCCTGAAAAACTGTTTTTT
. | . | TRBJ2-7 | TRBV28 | CASKLGGRYEQYF | TGTGCCAGCAAGCTCGGAGGGAGATACGAGCAGTACTTC
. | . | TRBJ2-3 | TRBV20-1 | CSARADTQYF | TGCAGTGCTAGAGCTGATACGCAGTATTTT
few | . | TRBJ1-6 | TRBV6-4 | CASSDSTGGWSPLHF | TGTGCCAGCAGTGACTCGACCGGGGGCTGGTCACCCCTCCACTTT
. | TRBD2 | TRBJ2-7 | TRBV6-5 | CASSLAGLSYEQYF | TGTGCCAGCAGTCTAGCGGGCCTCTCCTACGAGCAGTACTTC
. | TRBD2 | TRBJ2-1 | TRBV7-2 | CASSLRSQGLAVYNEQFF | TGTGCCAGCAGCTTACGATCCCAGGGACTAGCGGTTTACAATGAGCAGTTCTTC
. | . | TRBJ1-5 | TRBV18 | CASSPAGPRPRGNQPQHF | TGTGCCAGCTCACCAGCGGGACCCAGACCGAGAGGAAATCAGCCCCAGCATTTT
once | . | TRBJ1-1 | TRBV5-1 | CASSLARDTEAFF | TGCGCCAGCAGCTTGGCAAGGGACACTGAAGCTTTCTTT
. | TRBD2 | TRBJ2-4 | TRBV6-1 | CASSDGGAGRGSGSQNIQYF | TGTGCCAGCAGTGACGGCGGGGCAGGGAGGGGATCTGGTTCACAAAACATTCAGTACTTC
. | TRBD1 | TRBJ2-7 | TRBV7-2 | CASSLGTGQGTYEQYF | TGTGCCAGCAGCTTAGGTACTGGACAGGGTACCTACGAGCAGTACTTC
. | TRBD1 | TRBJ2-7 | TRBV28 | CASSSTGTAYEQYF | TGTGCCAGCAGCTCGACAGGGACAGCCTACGAGCAGTACTTC
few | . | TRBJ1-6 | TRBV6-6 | CATSRGNSPLHF | TGTGCCACCTCCAGGGGAAATTCACCCCTCCACTTT
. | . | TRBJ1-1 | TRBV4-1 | CASSQEGGAPLRTEAFF | TGCGCCAGCAGCCAAGAGGGGGGCGCACCCCTACGCACTGAAGCTTTCTTT
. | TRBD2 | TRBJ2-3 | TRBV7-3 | CASSLSPGLAGPDTQYF | TGTGCCAGCAGCTTAAGTCCCGGACTAGCGGGGCCTGATACGCAGTATTTT
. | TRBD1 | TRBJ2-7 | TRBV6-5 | CASTEADRGSYEQYF | TGTGCCAGCACCGAGGCTGACAGGGGCTCCTACGAGCAGTACTTC
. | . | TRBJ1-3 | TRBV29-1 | CSATGDSGNTIYF | TGCAGCGCCACAGGTGACTCTGGAAACACCATATATTTT
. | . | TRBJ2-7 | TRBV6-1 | CASSVTGTTGEQYF | TGTGCCAGCAGTGTTACCGGGACGACCGGCGAGCAGTACTTC
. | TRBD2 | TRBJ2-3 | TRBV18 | CASSPRVATSIMDTQYF | TGTGCCAGCTCACCACGGGTTGCGACTAGCATCATGGATACGCAGTATTTT
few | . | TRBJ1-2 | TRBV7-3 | CASSLPTTPSGYTF | TGTGCCAGCAGCTTACCGACCACCCCCTCCGGCTACACCTTC
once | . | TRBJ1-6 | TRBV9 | CASSVGGQYNSPLHF | TGTGCCAGCAGCGTAGGTGGACAATATAATTCACCCCTCCACTTT
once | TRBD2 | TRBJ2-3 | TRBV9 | CASSSSGGSDTQYF | TGTGCCAGCAGCTCCAGCGGGGGATCAGATACGCAGTATTTT
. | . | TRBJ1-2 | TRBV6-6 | CASSIGGQSYGYTF | TGTGCCAGCAGTATTGGTGGGCAGAGCTATGGCTACACCTTC
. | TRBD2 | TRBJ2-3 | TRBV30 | CAWSKREGTDTQYF | TGTGCCTGGAGTAAGCGGGAGGGCACAGATACGCAGTATTTT
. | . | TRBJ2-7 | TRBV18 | CASSPQGDPYEQYF | TGTGCCAGCTCACCACAGGGGGACCCTTACGAGCAGTACTTC
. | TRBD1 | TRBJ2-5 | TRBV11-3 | CASSGRDSQETQYF | TGTGCCAGCAGCGGCCGGGACAGCCAAGAGACCCAGTACTTC
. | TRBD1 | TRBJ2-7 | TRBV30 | CAWSVRDRSSYEQYF | TGTGCCTGGAGTGTACGGGACAGGTCATCCTACGAGCAGTACTTC
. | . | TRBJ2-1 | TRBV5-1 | CASSSEGAVKYNEQFF | TGCGCCAGCAGTTCGGAGGGGGCGGTTAAGTACAATGAGCAGTTCTTC
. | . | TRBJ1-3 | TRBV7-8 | CASSSIQGGVTIYF | TGTGCCAGCAGCTCAATTCAGGGAGGAGTCACCATATATTTT
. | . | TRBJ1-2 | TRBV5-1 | CASSLDFYGYTF | TGCGCCAGCAGCTTAGATTTCTATGGCTACACCTTC
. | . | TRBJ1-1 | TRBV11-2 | CASSFHGKTEAFF | TGTGCCAGCAGCTTCCACGGGAAAACTGAAGCTTTCTTT
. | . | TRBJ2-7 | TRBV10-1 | CASSGPGQAGEQYF | TGCGCCAGCAGTGGCCCAGGGCAGGCGGGCGAGCAGTACTTC